The present T cell receptor beta chain was sequenced within a study of T cells in Graves' hyperthyroidism and ophthalmopathy. Amplified TCR beta CDR3 regions derived from RNA transcripts. When the TCR CDR3 underwent first-round RT-PCR, the HTBI primer set was used. TCRdb re-called the multiplex PCR reads with MiXCR, one entry per CDR3 protein. The sample consists of approximately 690,000 distinct CDR3 sequences, roughly 15% of them appearing once. Concerning this clonotype: The target antigen is unknown.

Exclusion criteria comprised uncontrolled infection, other autoimmune disease, pregnancy or lactation. Used for diagnoses were clinical symptoms, serum thyroxine and TRAb, thyroid ultrasound and orbital computed tomography. Fresh 10 ml peripheral blood yielded PBMCs. Study results and limitations: The blood repertoire included most of the expanded thyroid clonotypes above 0.001.

The TCR sequence derives from a woman in her forties or fifties with Graves' ophthalmopathy. Sample: blood.

The CDR3 loop is CASSVDRGSGETQYF. In DNA form, the CDR3 reads TGTGCCAGCAGCGTAGACAGGGGTTCCGGGGAGACCCAGTACTTC. The chain combines TRBV2 with TRBJ2-5; 8 bases agree with TRBD1. Germline values: CDR1 SNHLY, CDR2 FYNNEI. Losses at the gene ends were 6 bases for V and 5 bases for J; bases not matched to a gene: 11. The CDR3 totals 15 residues.